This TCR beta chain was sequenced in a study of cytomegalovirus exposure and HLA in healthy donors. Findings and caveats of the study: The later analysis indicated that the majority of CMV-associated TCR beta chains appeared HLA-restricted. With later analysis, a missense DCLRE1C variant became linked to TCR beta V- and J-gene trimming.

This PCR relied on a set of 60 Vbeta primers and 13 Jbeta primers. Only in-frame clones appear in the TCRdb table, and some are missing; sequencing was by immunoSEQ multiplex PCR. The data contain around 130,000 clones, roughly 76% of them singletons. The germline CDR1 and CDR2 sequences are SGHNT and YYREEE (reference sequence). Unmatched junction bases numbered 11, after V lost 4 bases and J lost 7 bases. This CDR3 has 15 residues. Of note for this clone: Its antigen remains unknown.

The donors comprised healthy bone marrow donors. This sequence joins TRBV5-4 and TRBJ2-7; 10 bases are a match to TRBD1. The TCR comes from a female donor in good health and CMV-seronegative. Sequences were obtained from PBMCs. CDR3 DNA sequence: TGTGCCAGCAGCACGGGACAGGGGACCTTGGGAGAGCAGTACTTC. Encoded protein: CASSTGQGTLGEQYF.